The rows below give T cell receptor beta chains drawn from one sample of a study of shared clonotypes between healthy human individuals. TCRdb's copy holds only in-frame clones and misses some; the assay was immunoSEQ multiplex PCR. The sample has under 1,100,000 clones, around 74% seen once. The sequenced sample consisted of memory CD4+ T cells sorted from blood. The source is a man aged 18 to 29 in good health. CDR3s include the opening cysteine and the closing phenylalanine or tryptophan. The D gene is left open where the match is weak. Some rows have no size entry. The others give once, few or many, or a class for an expanded clone.

V gene	J gene	clone size	D gene	CDR3 protein	CDR3 DNA
TRBV5-8	TRBJ1-6	-	TRBD1	CASSFVDRENSPLHF	TGTGCCAGCAGCTTTGTGGACAGGGAGAATTCACCCCTCCACTTT
TRBV2	TRBJ2-1	-	TRBD2	CASSASLAGIRNEQFF	TGTGCCAGCAGCGCCTCTCTAGCGGGAATTCGCAATGAGCAGTTCTTC
TRBV7-6	TRBJ2-1	few	-	CASSFADYNEQFF	TGTGCCAGCAGCTTCGCCGACTACAATGAGCAGTTCTTC
TRBV4-2	TRBJ2-1	-	-	CASGLGGAYNEQFF	TGTGCCAGCGGGTTGGGGGGAGCCTACAATGAGCAGTTCTTC
TRBV2	TRBJ2-1	-	TRBD2	CASNLLAGAYNEQFF	TGTGCCAGCAACCTACTAGCGGGAGCCTACAATGAGCAGTTCTTC
TRBV13	TRBJ1-6	-	-	CASSLAGSWNSPLHF	TGTGCCAGCAGCTTGGCAGGGTCATGGAATTCACCCCTCCACTTT
TRBV6-4	TRBJ2-1	few	TRBD2	CASSGEGTSGSRQFF	TGTGCCAGCAGTGGGGAGGGGACTAGCGGGAGTCGGCAGTTCTTC
TRBV9	TRBJ2-1	-	TRBD2	CASSVSGGAPNEQFF	TGTGCCAGCAGCGTTAGCGGGGGGGCTCCCAATGAGCAGTTCTTC
TRBV28	TRBJ1-4	many	TRBD1	CASRHYIGQGGEKLFF	TGTGCCAGCCGCCATTATATAGGACAGGGGGGGGAAAAACTGTTTTTT
TRBV5-1	TRBJ1-4	-	-	CASTLGGTNEKLFF	TGCGCCAGCACTCTGGGGGGTACTAATGAAAAACTGTTTTTT
TRBV30	TRBJ2-5	-	-	CAWRELGRGETQYF	TGTGCCTGGAGAGAGTTGGGGAGGGGGGAGACCCAGTACTTC
TRBV11-2	TRBJ1-6	many	-	CASSLGARNDLHF	TGTGCCAGCAGCTTAGGGGCACGCAATGACCTCCACTTT
TRBV6-5	TRBJ2-7	-	-	CASSTSRREQYF	TGTGCCAGCAGTACTAGCAGGAGGGAGCAGTACTTC
TRBV18	TRBJ2-6	-	TRBD1	CASSPDRGLGANVLTF	TGTGCCAGCTCACCAGACAGGGGGCTTGGGGCCAACGTCCTGACTTTC
TRBV7-2	TRBJ1-3	-	-	CASSSSMGNTIYF	TGTGCCAGCAGCTCCTCGATGGGAAACACCATATATTTT
TRBV10-3	TRBJ2-1	few	-	CAISESSLQTGEQFF	TGTGCCATCAGTGAGTCGAGTCTTCAGACCGGTGAGCAGTTCTTC
TRBV5-6	TRBJ2-3	-	TRBD2	CASSRPSGGRAGTDTQYF	TGTGCCAGCAGCCGACCATCGGGCGGGAGGGCGGGCACAGATACGCAGTATTTT
TRBV25-1	TRBJ1-6	-	-	CASSEFGRDGRLHF	TGTGCCAGCAGTGAATTCGGCAGGGATGGCCGGCTCCACTTT
TRBV10-2	TRBJ1-5	-	TRBD1	CASRPGQGALDQPQHF	TGCGCCAGCAGGCCGGGACAGGGGGCCCTGGATCAGCCCCAGCATTTT
TRBV5-1	TRBJ1-1	-	TRBD1	CASSGLQGIGTEAFF	TGCGCCAGCAGCGGACTACAGGGGATCGGCACTGAAGCTTTCTTT
TRBV18	TRBJ1-1	-	-	CASSSTGGTEAFF	TGTGCCAGCTCGTCTACCGGGGGCACTGAAGCTTTCTTT
TRBV9	TRBJ2-2	-	TRBD2	CASKPSGELNTGELFF	TGTGCCAGTAAACCTAGCGGGGAGTTAAACACCGGGGAGCTGTTTTTT
TRBV5-1	TRBJ1-1	-	TRBD1	CASSLTGTGGHNTEAFF	TGCGCCAGCAGCTTAACCGGGACAGGGGGCCATAACACTGAAGCTTTCTTT
TRBV29-1	TRBJ1-2	-	TRBD1	CSLTGTDGVGYTF	TGCAGCTTGACAGGGACCGACGGGGTTGGCTACACCTTC
TRBV5-1	TRBJ2-3	-	TRBD2	CASSLASGTRNTDTQYF	TGCGCCAGCAGCTTGGCCTCCGGGACTAGAAACACAGATACGCAGTATTTT
TRBV30	TRBJ1-6	-	-	CAWSGTGSYSPLHF	TGTGCCTGGAGTGGTACAGGGAGCTATTCACCCCTCCACTTT
TRBV28	TRBJ1-5	-	-	CASRSGGQPQHF	TGTGCCAGCAGGTCTGGCGGTCAGCCCCAGCATTTT
TRBV5-1	TRBJ1-4	once	-	CASLILGANNEKLFF	TGCGCCAGCTTGATATTAGGGGCTAATAATGAAAAACTGTTTTTT
TRBV7-2	TRBJ1-3	-	-	CASSLNFRNTIYF	TGTGCCAGCAGCTTAAACTTCAGAAACACCATATATTTT
TRBV6-1	TRBJ2-3	once	-	CASRSGLSTDTQYF	TGTGCCAGCAGATCGGGACTTAGCACAGATACGCAGTATTTT
TRBV5-4	TRBJ1-2	-	TRBD1	CASSLDRDGGYTF	TGTGCCAGCAGCTTAGACAGGGATGGTGGCTACACCTTC
TRBV28	TRBJ1-2	once	TRBD1	CASRGGQGRNYGYTF	TGTGCCAGCAGGGGTGGACAGGGCCGCAACTATGGCTACACCTTC
TRBV2	TRBJ1-3	-	-	CASALTDRRNTIYF	TGTGCCAGTGCTCTGACGGATAGACGAAACACCATATATTTT
TRBV12-5	TRBJ1-2	-	-	CASGLLRDNYGYTF	TGTGCTAGTGGTTTGCTCAGGGATAACTATGGCTACACCTTC
TRBV9	TRBJ2-7	few	-	CASSVEGWQAKSYEQYF	TGTGCCAGCAGCGTAGAGGGATGGCAGGCAAAATCCTACGAGCAGTACTTC
TRBV18	TRBJ2-1	-	-	CASSPLTRGEQFF	TGTGCCAGCTCACCCCTGACTAGGGGTGAGCAGTTCTTC
TRBV7-2	TRBJ1-3	-	-	CASSPTGTSGNTIYF	TGTGCCAGCAGCCCGACCGGGACCTCTGGAAACACCATATATTTT
TRBV5-1	TRBJ1-4	-	-	CASSLGPDNEKLFF	TGCGCCAGCAGCCTGGGCCCCGACAATGAAAAACTGTTTTTT
TRBV7-6	TRBJ2-2	-	TRBD2	CASSGGGRGNTGELFF	TGTGCCAGCAGCGGCGGGGGGCGAGGAAACACCGGGGAGCTGTTTTTT
TRBV29-1	TRBJ1-2	-	-	CSVARDSGPGTF	TGCAGCGTTGCAAGGGATTCAGGGCCGGGGACCTTC
TRBV7-9	TRBJ1-2	once	-	CASSPDRNYGYTF	TGTGCCAGCAGCCCAGACAGGAACTATGGCTACACCTTC
TRBV5-1	TRBJ2-3	-	-	CASSGASSDTQYF	TGCGCCAGCAGCGGAGCGTCGTCAGATACGCAGTATTTT
TRBV6-5	TRBJ1-1	-	-	CASSQTVNTEAFF	TGTGCCAGCAGTCAAACAGTGAACACTGAAGCTTTCTTT
TRBV7-9	TRBJ1-2	-	-	CASSLAGGVEGGYTF	TGTGCCAGCAGTTTGGCGGGGGGCGTCGAGGGTGGCTACACCTTC
TRBV11-2	TRBJ2-3	-	TRBD2	CASSQRGSTDTQYF	TGTGCCAGCAGCCAGCGGGGCAGCACAGATACGCAGTATTTT
TRBV14	TRBJ2-2	once	-	CASSQVGEHGELFF	TGTGCCAGCAGCCAAGTTGGGGAACACGGGGAGCTGTTTTTT
TRBV7-9	TRBJ1-1	-	-	CASSLEVVNTEAFF	TGTGCCAGCAGCTTAGAGGTGGTGAACACTGAAGCTTTCTTT
TRBV7-3	TRBJ2-1	-	-	CASSLFSTGNEQFF	TGTGCCAGCAGCTTATTCAGCACTGGCAATGAGCAGTTCTTC
TRBV7-2	TRBJ1-2	-	-	CASSLPNRAIYTF	TGTGCCAGCAGCTTACCGAACAGGGCGATCTACACCTTC
TRBV6-5	TRBJ2-3	few	-	CASSSGLPGKDTQYF	TGTGCCAGCAGTTCTGGACTACCCGGAAAGGATACGCAGTATTTT
TRBV4-3	TRBJ2-3	few	-	CASSQDSGTQYF	TGCGCCAGCAGCCAAGATAGCGGCACGCAGTATTTT
TRBV9	TRBJ2-7	-	-	CASSPEVEPSYEQYF	TGTGCCAGCAGCCCAGAGGTGGAGCCCTCCTACGAGCAGTACTTC
TRBV2	TRBJ2-7	-	TRBD2	CASSEGLAARYGVEQYF	TGTGCCAGCAGTGAGGGACTAGCGGCTCGCTACGGGGTCGAGCAGTACTTC
TRBV6-6	TRBJ2-7	-	TRBD1	CAAQLGRDRGSYEQYF	TGTGCCGCTCAGCTGGGCCGGGACAGGGGATCCTACGAGCAGTACTTC
TRBV5-1	TRBJ2-2	-	-	CASSLEGQNTGELFF	TGCGCCAGCAGCTTGGAGGGACAGAACACCGGGGAGCTGTTTTTT
TRBV7-6	TRBJ2-7	-	-	CASSPSGRYYEQYF	TGTGCCAGCAGCCCCTCAGGGAGGTACTACGAGCAGTACTTC
TRBV19	TRBJ1-1	-	TRBD1	CASSKAGQGVKGSEAFF	TGTGCCAGTAGTAAAGCGGGACAGGGGGTTAAGGGATCTGAAGCTTTCTTT
TRBV7-8	TRBJ1-1	few	-	CASTRPSGTEAFF	TGTGCCAGCACGCGTCCTTCGGGGACTGAAGCTTTCTTT